The clone carrying this TCR beta chain was seen only a few times. Preparation of the TCRbeta library involved a method that used unique molecular identifiers. MiXCR, applied by TCRdb to the PCR reads, yields one record per CDR3 protein. The sample contains about 400,000 distinct CDR3 sequences, roughly 22% of which appear only once. From germline, CDR1 is LGHNA and CDR2 YNFKEQ. Unmatched junction bases numbered 5, after V lost 5 bases and J lost 1 base. The CDR3 length is 14 residues. The source of the sample is a study of T-cell reconstitution after alpha-beta-depleted transplantation in children. The chain couples TRBV4-2 to TRBJ2-7; TRBD1 agrees at 7 bases. Sequenced material: PBMCs from the stem cell graft donor, taken from the stem cell graft. The TCR was taken from a human donor who donated a stem cell graft to a child with acute myeloid leukemia. CDR3 coding DNA: TGTGCCAGCAGCACGGACAGGCAATCCTACGAGCAGTACTTC. It translates to CASSTDRQSYEQYF.